This T cell receptor (beta chain) appears in the sequencing data of a study of blood T cells in healthy people across ages. Healthy individuals of Caucasian origin from Russia, aged about 6 to 95, served as donors. The CDR3 has 15 residues. Germline V gives CDR1 MNHEY, CDR2 SVGEGT. The use of a sample-barcoded 5' primer and a J-beta primer mix characterized a second PCR of roughly 6 to 11 cycles. TCRdb recomputed calls from the 5' RACE reads with MiXCR, one row per CDR3 protein. Of 1.5 million to 2 million distinct CDR3 sequences detected, roughly 27% appear once; the ten largest clones hold roughly 8%. Broader study findings: The recorded TCR beta diversity per million T cells decreased in a roughly linear manner with age. Diversity was higher, and naive CD4+ cells more numerous, in long-lived donors than in aged donors.

This clonotype was seen just once. Its antigen is currently unknown. A read error may account for a junction end that differs from germline. Source material: blood. The chain employs TRBV6-2 or TRBV6-3 and TRBJ2-5; D may be TRBD2 (6 bases). The sequence was obtained from a woman in her 30s in good health. CDR3 nucleotides: TGTGCCAGCAGTTACTCGGCGAGACTAGAAGAGACCCAGGACTTC. Encoded protein: CASSYSARLEETQDF.